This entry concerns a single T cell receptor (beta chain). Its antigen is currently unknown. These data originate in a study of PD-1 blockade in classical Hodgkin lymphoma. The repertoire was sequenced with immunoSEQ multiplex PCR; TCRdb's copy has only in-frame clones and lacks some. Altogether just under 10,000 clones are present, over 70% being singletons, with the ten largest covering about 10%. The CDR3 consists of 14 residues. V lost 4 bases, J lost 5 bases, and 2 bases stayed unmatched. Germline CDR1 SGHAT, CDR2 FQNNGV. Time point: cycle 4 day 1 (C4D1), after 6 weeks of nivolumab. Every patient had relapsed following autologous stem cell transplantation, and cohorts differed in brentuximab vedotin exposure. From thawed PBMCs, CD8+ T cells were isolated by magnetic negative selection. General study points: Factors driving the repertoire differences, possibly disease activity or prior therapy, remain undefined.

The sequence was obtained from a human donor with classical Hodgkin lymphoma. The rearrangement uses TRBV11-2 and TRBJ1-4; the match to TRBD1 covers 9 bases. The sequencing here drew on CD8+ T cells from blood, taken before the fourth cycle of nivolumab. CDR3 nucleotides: TGTGCCAGCAGCTACGGGACAGGGAATGAAAAACTGTTTTTT. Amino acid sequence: CASSYGTGNEKLFF.